The 28 T cell receptor beta chains given below trace back to one sample, sequenced in a study of blood T cells in healthy people across ages (dated by TCRdb to the mid-2010s). The library was generated by 5' RACE. The instrument given in TCRdb is Illumina HiSeq 2500. A second PCR of roughly 7 to 11 cycles was performed with a sample-barcoded 5' primer and a J-beta primer mix. Using fastp trimming at Q25 and MiXCR clonotype assembly, TCRdb reanalyzed the public sequencing data and kept in-frame beta chains. One record per CDR3 amino acid sequence lists the most common genes and DNA. The sample profile shows hundreds of thousands of distinct CDR3 sequences; about 53% of them were found once. The ten largest clones capture 30% to 40% of the sample. Sequenced: blood. These receptors came from a man between 60 and 70 years old in good health.

The chain couples TRBV7-2 to TRBJ2-7; D may match TRBD1 or TRBD2 (5 bases each). The V and J ends lost 3 bases and 0 bases respectively, with 12 bases between them. Germline CDR1 reads SGHTA; CDR2 reads FQGNSA. This CDR3 spans 15 amino acids. Here the CDR3 reads CASSFAGTSSYEQYF. In DNA form, the CDR3 reads TGTGCCAGCAGCTTCGCCGGGACCTCCTCCTACGAGCAGTACTTC.

The chain carries TRBV11-2 and TRBJ2-1; D is unresolved. The J call may be wrong; the DNA end is better matched by TRBJ2-7. The germline V gene has CDR1 SGHAT and CDR2 FQNNGV. The CDR3 is 11 amino acids. The CDR3 region has the DNA TGTGCCAGCAGCGTCTTTTACGAGCAGTACTTC. Translating it yields CASSVFYEQYF.

In this sample, this clonotype turned up a few times. A read error may account for a junction end that differs from germline. The chain uses TRBV5-1 and TRBJ2-1; 9 bases fit TRBD1. CDR1 is SGHRS, CDR2 YFSETQ, per germline. This CDR3 is built from 14 residues. The CDR3 protein is CASSLGQGINEQFF. In DNA, the CDR3 is TGTGCCAGCAGCTTGGGACAGGGAATCAATGAGCAGTTCTTC.

In DNA form, the CDR3 reads TGTGCCAGCAGCTTGTTGGGTCCGGAGGGTCAAGAGACCCAGTACTTC. As protein: CASSLLGPEGQETQYF. V is TRBV5-8 and J is TRBJ2-5; tentatively, D is TRBD2 (6 bases). Germline CDR1 reads SGHTS; CDR2 reads YDEGEE. V was cut by 1 base and J by 2 bases, with 15 bases left in between. The CDR3 has 16 residues.

The chain links TRBV14 to TRBJ1-1; 8 bases align to TRBD1. The CDR3 runs 15 residues. J lost 2 bases, V lost 4 bases, and 6 bases had no gene match. Germline CDR1 SGHDN, CDR2 FVKESK. The CDR3: CASSPWGQVNTEAFF. The CDR3 nucleotides are TGTGCCAGCAGCCCCTGGGGACAGGTTAACACTGAAGCTTTCTTT.

This clonotype was detected a few times. The J gene is TRBJ2-3, the V gene TRBV11-2, with D unresolved. Germline values: CDR1 SGHAT, CDR2 FQNNGV. This CDR3 has 13 amino acids. The V end lost 1 base, the J end lost 4 bases, and 6 bases lay between the germline ends. The CDR3 DNA sequence: TGTGCCAGCAGCTTAGTCATGGCAGATACGCAGTATTTT. Protein product: CASSLVMADTQYF.

This clonotype was counted only a few times. This could be a read error, since a much larger clone is one nucleotide away. The V and J genes are TRBV6-1 and TRBJ2-5, with a tentative D call TRBD1 (7 bases). The CDR3 covers 15 residues. V lost 7 bases and J lost 11, with 26 bases in between. The germline V gene encodes CDR1 MNHNS and CDR2 SASEGT. The CDR3 DNA reads as TGTGCCAGCACCCAAGGAGGGGGACAGATATCAGAGCAGTACTTC. This sequence encodes CASTQGGGQISEQYF.

This clonotype was seen more than once but under ten times. The chain is built from TRBV7-2 and TRBJ2-7, with D perhaps assigned TRBD1 or TRBD2 (6 bases each). V lost 1 base, J lost 4 bases, and 14 bases lay in between. Germline CDR1 is SGHTA and CDR2 is FQGNSA. The CDR3 length is 15 residues. CDR3 in amino acids: CASSLVSRGGYEQYF. For the CDR3, the DNA is TGTGCCAGCAGCTTAGTGAGCCGAGGGGGGTACGAGCAGTACTTC. The full variable domain, with the rest looked up from reference TRBV7-2 and TRBJ2-7, is GAGVSQSPSNKVTEKGKDVELRCDPISGHTALYWYRQSLGQGLEFLIYFQGNSAPDKSGLPSDRFSAERTGGSVSTLTIQRTQQEDSAVYLCASSLVSRGGYEQYFGPGTRLTVT.

This clonotype was picked up a small number of times. The V and J genes are TRBV3-1 and TRBJ2-1; 9 bases match TRBD2. The CDR3 spans 15 residues. Germline trimming cut 0 bases from V and 10 bases from J; bases unmatched to any gene: 7. Germline-derived CDR1 and CDR2 are LGHDT and YNNKEL (reference sequence). The CDR3 DNA sequence: TGTGCCAGCAGCCAAGAGGCGGGGGGGCAGCGAGAGCAGTTCTTC. It yields the protein CASSQEAGGQREQFF.

This chain uses TRBV21-1 with TRBJ1-2. TRBV21-1 is termed a pseudogene. The CDR3 loop spans 16 amino acids. The CDR3 here is CASSNLVKDSGYGYTF. Here the CDR3 DNA reads TGTGCCAGCAGCAATCTTGTGAAGGACAGCGGCTATGGCTACACCTTC.

V and J are TRBV5-5 and TRBJ1-2, with D tentatively TRBD1 (6 bases). Trimming took off 1 base at V and 7 bases at J, with 11 bases between the two ends. CDR1 and CDR2 (germline): SGHKS, YYEKEE (reference sequence). This CDR3 region has 13 residues. The CDR3 bases are TGTGCCAGCAGCTTGCCCCTAGGGGGTGGCTACACCTTC. It translates to CASSLPLGGGYTF.

The chain joins TRBV10-1 to TRBJ1-2; weak D call: TRBD1 (6 bases). This CDR3 has 14 amino acids. V shed 0 bases and J shed 11 bases, with 16 bases lying between them. In germline, CDR1 is WNHNN, CDR2 SYGVQD (reference sequence). The CDR3 DNA reads TGCGCCAGCAGTGAGTCGGGGACACGGAAAAGTTACACCTTC. Protein sequence: CASSESGTRKSYTF.

This chain's CDR3 is CASSGGGMREQFF. The CDR3 nucleotides are TGTGCCAGCAGCGGAGGCGGAATGCGTGAGCAGTTCTTC. V and J are TRBV7-2 and TRBJ2-1; D may be TRBD2 (5 bases). Germline V lookup: CDR1 SGHTA, CDR2 FQGNSA. The CDR3 extends over 13 amino acids. V was pared by 5 bases and J by 9 bases, with 14 bases between.

The chain couples TRBV20-1 to TRBJ1-5; 7 bases match TRBD1. The CDR3 runs 16 residues. Per the germline V gene, CDR1 is DFQATT and CDR2 is SNEGSKA (reference sequence). With 4 bases clipped from V and 1 base from J, the junction kept 10 bases outside the gene matches. CDR3 bases: TGCAGTGCTAAACGGACAGGAGGACTGAGCAATCAGCCCCAGCATTTT. As protein: CSAKRTGGLSNQPQHF.

J is TRBJ1-4 and V is TRBV5-1; perhaps TRBD1 as D (5 bases). The V end was cut by 4 bases, the J end by 3 bases, with 13 bases between. The germline V gene encodes CDR1 SGHRS and CDR2 YFSETQ. This CDR3 comprises 15 residues. CDR3 in amino acids: CASSVDRTPNEKLFF. The CDR3 coding sequence is TGCGCCAGCAGCGTTGACCGGACACCTAATGAAAAACTGTTTTTT.

The chain combines TRBV14 with TRBJ1-2, with TRBD1 as a possible D gene (6 bases). V lost 2 bases to trimming and J lost 8 bases, with 12 bases between them. The CDR3 totals 13 residues. Germline lookup yields CDR1 SGHDN and CDR2 FVKESK. This CDR3 is CASSQQQGYGYTF. For the CDR3, the DNA is TGTGCCAGCAGCCAACAACAGGGTTACGGCTACACCTTC. Full variable domain (rest looked up from reference TRBV14 and TRBJ1-2): EAGVTQFPSHSVIEKGQTVTLRCDPISGHDNLYWYRRVMGKEIKFLLHFVKESKQDESGMPNNRFLAERTGGTYSTLKVQPAELEDSGVYFCASSQQQGYGYTFGSGTRLTVV.

A note on this clonotype: Its ends do not fully match the called genes, so a read error is possible. The chain links TRBV29-1 to TRBJ2-1; TRBD1 or TRBD2 may be the D gene (5 bases each). Germline V gene sequence: CDR1 SQVTM, CDR2 ANQGSEA. The CDR3 runs to 14 residues. As DNA, the CDR3 is TGCAGCGTCGGGACGAGTGGGCAGTACACTGAGCAGTTCTTC. Protein product: CSVGTSGQYTEQFF.

The rearrangement uses TRBV10-2 and TRBJ2-7; 9 nucleotides align to TRBD2. The CDR3 extends over 13 amino acids. Losses at the gene ends were 3 bases for V and 12 bases for J; bases not matched to a gene: 9. Germline assignment: CDR1 WSHSY and CDR2 SAAADI. This chain's CDR3 is CASSDMRRGGVYF. The CDR3 DNA is TGCGCCAGCAGTGACATGCGGCGGGGGGGAGTGTACTTC.

The chain has TRBV12-3 or TRBV12-4 and TRBJ1-5; the match to TRBD1 covers 8 bases. J lost 6 bases, V lost 5 bases, and 3 bases had no gene match. The CDR3 is 13 amino acids. The CDR3 bases are TGTGCCAGCAGTGACAGGGGTTTTCAGCCCCAGCATTTT. Encoded protein: CASSDRGFQPQHF.

The rearrangement joins TRBV4-2 to TRBJ2-3; 7 nucleotides agree with TRBD1. This CDR3 is built from 13 residues. CDR1 and CDR2 from the germline V gene are LGHNA and YNFKEQ. V lost 5 bases, J lost 6 bases, and 5 bases stayed unmatched. The CDR3 region is CASSFQQGDTQYF. The CDR3 region has the DNA TGTGCCAGCAGCTTCCAACAGGGGGATACGCAGTATTTT.

About this clonotype itself: A junction boundary mismatches the germline segment, possibly from a read error. The chain couples TRBV5-1 to TRBJ2-1; TRBD2 might be the D (5 bases). The germline gives CDR1 SGHRS, CDR2 YFSETQ. This CDR3 contains 14 residues. As DNA, the CDR3 is TGCGCCAGCAGCACGGGGAGCGACTACAATAAGCAGTTCTTC. It is translated as CASSTGSDYNKQFF.

CDR3 nucleotides: TGCGCCAGCAGCCTAGCGGGGGGGCCCCCAGATACGCAGTATTTT. Translated: CASSLAGGPPDTQYF. This chain joins TRBV5-1 and TRBJ2-3; TRBD2 agrees at 12 bases. Germline trimming cut 4 bases from V and 4 bases from J; bases unmatched to any gene: 4. Germline CDR1 reads SGHRS; CDR2 reads YFSETQ. This CDR3 contains 15 residues.

This chain joins TRBV12-3 or TRBV12-4 and TRBJ2-3; a weak D match, TRBD2 (5 bases). Trimming took 6 bases from V and 2 from J, leaving 15 bases between them. CDR3 length equals 15 residues. The CDR3 nucleotides read TGTGCCAGCAGCCTAGGTAGCGCGCTCACAGATACGCAGTATTTT. Translated, it gives CASSLGSALTDTQYF.

J is TRBJ2-7 and V is TRBV12-3 or TRBV12-4; D is uncertain. V was clipped by 6 bases and J by 3 bases, with 6 bases between them. This CDR3 has 11 amino acids. CDR3 protein: CASSRNYEQYF. The CDR3, as DNA: TGTGCCAGCAGCCGAAACTACGAGCAGTACTTC.

This clonotype has only a few counts. CDR3 bases: TGTGCCAGCAGTGAAGCCCTAGGACTAGCGGGGGGCCCAGAGACCCAGTACTTC. Translated, it gives CASSEALGLAGGPETQYF. This chain uses TRBV6-1 with TRBJ2-5; 14 positions agree with TRBD2. Germline trimming cut 0 bases from V and 4 bases from J; bases unmatched to any gene: 7. Germline V lookup: CDR1 MNHNS, CDR2 SASEGT. The CDR3 has 18 residues.

The gene calls are TRBV10-1 and TRBJ2-3, with unresolved D. This CDR3 has 13 amino acids. Trimming stripped 2 bases from V and 9 bases from J, with 12 bases between. CDR1 and CDR2 (germline): WNHNN, SYGVQD (reference sequence). CDR3 in DNA: TGCGCCAGCAGTGAGGCTCTAGGTTTGACGCAGTATTTT. It translates to CASSEALGLTQYF.

The genes are TRBV19 and TRBJ2-1, with D possibly matching TRBD1 (6 bases). The CDR3 has 14 residues. Trimming left V 7 bases short and J 4 bases short, with 14 bases between. Looked up from germline, CDR1 is LNHDA and CDR2 is SQIVND (reference sequence). CDR3 DNA sequence: TGTGCCAGTACCACCCAACAGGGATACAATGAGCAGTTCTTC. Its protein is CASTTQQGYNEQFF.

The chain couples TRBV29-1 to TRBJ2-3, with unresolved D. This CDR3 comprises 11 residues. V lost 5 bases to trimming and J lost 5 bases, with 8 bases between them. Looked up from germline, CDR1 is SQVTM and CDR2 is ANQGSEA. The CDR3 loop reads CSVNLIDTQYF. The DNA for the CDR3 is TGCAGCGTTAACCTAATAGATACGCAGTATTTT.